This note documents a single TCR beta chain sequence. What it recognizes is unknown. This entry belongs to a study of shared clonotypes between healthy human individuals. Overall study: Every donor yielded three CD4 naive, three CD4 memory, two CD8 naive and one CD8 memory plate. Points from the study as a whole: Clonotype sharing among donors was expected to depend on sequencing depth.

In replicate PCRs of sorted subsets, roughly 190 ng DNA, some 28,000 T cell genomes, was used. Sequencing used immunoSEQ multiplex PCR; TCRdb keeps in-frame clones, though not all of them. This table holds some 980,000 clones, more than 75% found once. Researchers partitioned CD4+ cells into CD45RA+ naive and CD45RA-negative memory subsets. CDR3 length: 15 amino acids. With 5 bases clipped from V and 3 bases from J, the junction kept 6 bases outside the gene matches. Germline V gene sequence: CDR1 SGHVS, CDR2 FNYEAQ. The chain links TRBV7-6 to TRBJ2-7; 11 bases fit TRBD1. This receptor was obtained from a man aged 18-30 years in good health. Sequencing input: memory CD4+ T cells sorted from blood. The sample's subset: CD45RA-negative fraction. CDR3 bases: TGTGCCAGCAGCATTGGACAGGGGGCTTTCTACGAGCAGTACTTC. It codes for CASSIGQGAFYEQYF.